This TCR beta chain came from a study of CD8+ T cells in alopecia areata. Study-wide context: Severity in treated patients was scored by percentage of scalp area affected.

cDNA serving as the sequencing template came from extracted, reverse transcribed RNA. Sequencing was performed with immunoSEQ multiplex PCR; in TCRdb, only in-frame clones are kept and a portion is missing. The sample consists of around 270,000 clones, roughly 60% of them appearing once. Treatment of the sample: oral pan-JAK inhibitor, 5-10 mg twice daily. Those with alopecia areata gave lesional scalp punch biopsies and peripheral blood. The source of this sequence is a human donor with alopecia areata. Sequences were derived from CD4+ T cells sorted from blood, sampled at week 24, from a patient treated with tofacitinib.

The CDR3 bases are TGTGCCAGCAGCCAGCCGCGGGGAGACTTGTTTTTT. Amino acid sequence: CASSQPRGDLFF. The gene calls are TRBV9 and TRBJ1-4; D gene ambiguous. The germline V gene has CDR1 SGDLS and CDR2 YYNGEE. This CDR3 is 12 amino acids long. Trimming pared 4 bases from V and 15 bases from J, leaving 16 bases between.